These 22 T cell receptor beta chains originate from one sample sequenced in a study of T-cell reconstitution after alpha-beta-depleted transplantation in children. Unique molecular identifiers were used in preparing the TCRbeta library. TCRdb redid the calling of the PCR reads with MiXCR, one entry per CDR3 protein. The data hold tens of thousands of distinct CDR3 sequences, with 6% to 8% observed a single time. Source: PBMCs from the stem cell graft donor, taken from the stem cell graft. These receptors were collected from a human donor who donated a stem cell graft to a child with acute lymphoblastic leukemia.

This clonotype came up many times. The chain has TRBV5-1 and TRBJ2-3; D not resolved. The CDR3 covers 12 residues. Trimming shortened V by 4 bases and J by 6 bases, and 9 bases separated the two germline ends. Germline V CDR1 and CDR2: SGHRS, YFSETQ. CDR3 nucleotides: TGCGCCAGCAGCCTCTCGGAGGATACGCAGTATTTT. Its translation: CASSLSEDTQYF.

This clonotype was observed a few times. J is TRBJ1-6 and V is TRBV27; D gene uncertain. Trimming cost V 0 bases and J 3 bases, with 6 bases left between them. The germline V gene has CDR1 MNHEY and CDR2 SMNVEV (reference sequence). The CDR3 spans 15 residues. The CDR3 protein is CASSLSSNYNSPLHF. DNA for the CDR3: TGTGCCAGCAGTTTATCTTCCAACTATAATTCACCCCTCCACTTT.

The sample holds many counts of this clonotype. The chain links TRBV4-1 to TRBJ2-1, with a weak D call TRBD2 (5 bases). Germline CDR1 is MGHRA and CDR2 is YSYEKL. There are 15 residues in the CDR3. With 3 bases removed from V and 8 bases from J, the gap between germline ends came to 17 bases. The CDR3 DNA is TGCGCCAGCAGCCAGCCTGGCGGGTCGGGTGATGAGCAGTTCTTC. This translates into CASSQPGGSGDEQFF.

This clonotype was observed at least ten times. The V gene is TRBV29-1, the J gene TRBJ1-5, with D uncertain. The CDR3 contains 13 residues. Germline V gene lookup returns CDR1 SQVTM and CDR2 ANQGSEA. The V and J ends lost 7 bases and 7 bases respectively, with 17 bases between them. The CDR3 loop is CSALEGFGQPQHF. Written as DNA, the CDR3 is TGCAGCGCACTCGAGGGATTTGGGCAGCCCCAGCATTTT.

This clonotype showed up many times. V and J are TRBV27 and TRBJ1-5; tentatively, D is TRBD1 (5 bases). The length of the CDR3 is 14 residues. CDR1 is MNHEY, CDR2 SMNVEV, per germline (reference sequence). The germline V and J ends were trimmed by 5 bases and 6 bases, with 14 bases remaining between them. The CDR3 DNA sequence: TGTGCCAGCAGTCAGACAGACGGGAGTCAGCCCCAGCATTTT. This sequence encodes CASSQTDGSQPQHF.

At least ten counts were recorded for this clonotype. V and J are TRBV4-3 and TRBJ2-4; TRBD1 might be the D (6 bases). Trimming left V 1 base short and J 3 bases short, with 10 bases between. Germline values: CDR1 LGHNA, CDR2 YSLEER. This CDR3 is built from 15 residues. DNA for the CDR3: TGCGCCAGCAGCCAAGCAGGGGCGGGCAAAAACATTCAGTACTTC. Translating it yields CASSQAGAGKNIQYF.

V gene TRBV5-4 combines with J gene TRBJ2-7; unclear D gene. V dropped 7 bases and J dropped 7 bases, with 12 bases sitting between them. Germline lookup yields CDR1 SGHNT and CDR2 YYREEE (reference sequence). This CDR3 contains 11 residues. CDR3 sequence reads: CASGDPLEQYF. The CDR3 DNA is TGTGCCAGCGGTGACCCTCTGGAGCAGTACTTC.

In its sample, this clonotype was seen many times. V is TRBV24-1 and J is TRBJ2-3, with 8 bases that match TRBD2. The germline V gene encodes CDR1 KGHDR and CDR2 SFDVKD. The CDR3 is 15 amino acids. V was pared by 4 bases and J by 3 bases, with 5 bases of the junction left unmatched. DNA of the CDR3: TGTGCCACCAGTGACCTCGGGAGGGGGACAGATACGCAGTATTTT. Amino acids: CATSDLGRGTDTQYF.

The table lists this clonotype with a few counts. CDR3 nucleotide sequence: TGTGCCAGCAGCCCCGGTCAGGGAGCCCAGTACTTC. It yields the protein CASSPGQGAQYF. This sequence joins TRBV3-1 and TRBJ2-5; TRBD1 or TRBD2 may be the D gene (5 bases each). This CDR3 spans 12 amino acids. CDR1 is LGHDT and CDR2 is YNNKEL in the germline V gene (reference sequence). With 4 bases removed from V and 9 bases from J, the gap between germline ends came to 12 bases.

There are many counts of this clonotype. The rearrangement joins TRBV5-1 to TRBJ2-4; D is unresolved. The germline V and J ends were trimmed by 3 bases and 8 bases, with 12 bases remaining between them. The CDR3 runs to 13 residues. The V gene's germline CDR1 is SGHRS and CDR2 YFSETQ. CDR3 DNA sequence: TGCGCCAGCAGCTCAGACACGGCGGACATTCAGTACTTC. Translated: CASSSDTADIQYF.

This clonotype occurred many times. CDR3 region: CASSVVSRQTDTQYF. CDR3 DNA sequence: TGTGCCAGCAGCGTAGTTTCCCGACAGACAGATACGCAGTATTTT. The chain couples TRBV9 to TRBJ2-3; D might be TRBD1 (5 bases). CDR1 is SGDLS, CDR2 YYNGEE, per germline. The CDR3 runs 15 residues. V was trimmed by 0 bases and J by 3 bases, leaving 11 bases between them.

To note about this clonotype: The junction does not match germline at one end; this may be a read error. This chain joins TRBV6-2 or TRBV6-3 and TRBJ2-1; D is uncertain. Germline V gene lookup returns CDR1 MNHEY and CDR2 SVGEGT. The CDR3 covers 9 residues. CDR3 region: CASSYGRIF. The CDR3 nucleotides are TGTGCCAGCAGTTACGGCCGGATCTTC.

This clonotype was observed many times. The V call is TRBV2, the J call TRBJ1-1; D is possibly TRBD1 (6 bases). The CDR3 has 15 amino acids. The V and J ends lost 1 base and 0 bases respectively, with 9 bases between them. CDR1 and CDR2 (germline): SNHLY, FYNNEI. CDR3 bases: TGTGCCAGCAGTGAAGGGACAGCCATGAACACTGAAGCTTTCTTT. As protein: CASSEGTAMNTEAFF.

V is TRBV20-1 and J is TRBJ2-7, with D unclear. Germline V lookup: CDR1 DFQATT, CDR2 SNEGSKA (reference sequence). V lost 0 bases, J lost 0 bases, and 9 bases lay in between. CDR3 length equals 14 residues. The CDR3 reads CSAREAASSYEQYF. Written as DNA, the CDR3 is TGCAGTGCTAGAGAGGCGGCGAGCTCCTACGAGCAGTACTTC.

V is TRBV29-1 and J is TRBJ2-4, with D possibly TRBD1 on 6 matching bases. CDR3 length: 14 amino acids. In germline, CDR1 is SQVTM, CDR2 ANQGSEA. V was trimmed by 1 base and J by 4 bases, leaving 11 bases between them. In nucleotides, the CDR3 is TGCAGCGTTGAAGGCTCGGACAGTAAAAACATTCAGTACTTC. Translating it yields CSVEGSDSKNIQYF.

This clonotype was observed at least ten times. The genes are TRBV6-4 and TRBJ1-4; D is undetermined. The CDR3 runs to 15 residues. CDR1 and CDR2 from the germline V gene are MRHNA and SNTAGT. The germline V and J ends were trimmed by 6 bases and 4 bases, with 15 bases remaining between them. The CDR3 nucleotides are TGTGCCAGCAGCCTCCGCGCCGGGAGTAATGAAAAACTGTTTTTT. Translating it yields CASSLRAGSNEKLFF.

The chain uses TRBV18 and TRBJ1-4; the D is unclear. In germline, CDR1 is KGHSH, CDR2 LQKENI. CDR3 length equals 15 residues. The V end lost 2 bases, the J end lost 5 bases, and 12 bases lay between the germline ends. In nucleotides, the CDR3 is TGTGCCAGCTCACCAATTGGACGGCCCAATGAAAAACTGTTTTTT. Translated: CASSPIGRPNEKLFF.

This clonotype was picked up many times. V is TRBV4-1 and J is TRBJ2-5; TRBD2 aligns across 11 bases. The CDR3 is 15 residues long. Losses at the gene ends were 5 bases for V and 1 base for J; bases not matched to a gene: 3. CDR1 and CDR2 (germline): MGHRA, YSYEKL. The CDR3 nucleotides read TGCGCCAGCAGCATCGGACTAGCGGGCCAAGAGACCCAGTACTTC. Its protein product is CASSIGLAGQETQYF.

The rearrangement joins TRBV6-6 to TRBJ1-2; D may be TRBD1 (6 bases). The CDR3 consists of 13 residues. Trimming took off 6 bases at V and 3 bases at J, with 11 bases between the two ends. Germline V gene data show CDR1 as MNHNY and CDR2 as SVGAGI (reference sequence). The CDR3 DNA reads TGTGCCAGCAGCCCAGGGGTTGACTATGGCTACACCTTC. Amino acids: CASSPGVDYGYTF.

Ten or more counts support this clonotype. This chain links TRBV27 with TRBJ1-1; tentatively, D is TRBD1 (5 bases). Per the germline V gene, CDR1 is MNHEY and CDR2 is SMNVEV (reference sequence). V was clipped by 4 bases and J by 3 bases, with 21 bases between them. This CDR3 spans 17 amino acids. Here the CDR3 reads CASSSPFLGTRDTEAFF. The CDR3 DNA follows: TGTGCCAGCAGTTCTCCATTTCTCGGGACGAGGGACACTGAAGCTTTCTTT.

The chain links TRBV11-1 to TRBJ2-2, with D maybe TRBD1 (5 bases). The CDR3 sequence is 15 residues long. Trimming took 4 bases from V and 3 from J, leaving 12 bases between them. The germline V gene has CDR1 SGHAT and CDR2 FQDESV (reference sequence). CDR3 in amino acids: CASSSLRGYTGELFF. DNA for the CDR3: TGTGCCAGCAGCTCCCTAAGGGGTTACACCGGGGAGCTGTTTTTT.

This clonotype came up a few times. The chain carries TRBV7-6 and TRBJ1-6, with D maybe TRBD1 (5 bases). The CDR3 totals 16 residues. Germline CDR1 SGHVS, CDR2 FNYEAQ. The V and J ends lost 5 bases and 7 bases respectively, with 18 bases between them. In DNA, the CDR3 is TGTGCCAGCAGCCCAAATCAGGGTGGAAGGAATTCACCCCTCCACTTT. It translates to CASSPNQGGRNSPLHF.